Shown below are 23 T cell receptor beta chains from a single sample sequenced in a study of sequential checkpoint blockade in melanoma (dated by TCRdb to about 2019). Libraries were built with the immunoSEQ multiplex PCR assay. TCRdb holds this immuneACCESS table with in-frame rearrangements only. Some clones are missing; in checked studies, unresolved V genes explain under half, and the rest has no known cause. Counted in this sample were roughly 2,000 clones; about a fifth of them appeared once. The ten largest clonotypes hold roughly 4.3% of the sample. Explained via the paper, the treatment or condition label denotes: randomized to nivolumab then ipilimumab (arm A) or the reverse (arm B). The material sequenced was tumor tissue (inferred from file names), taken from a patient given nivolumab and ipilimumab in sequence. Source of these receptors: a human donor with melanoma.

This sequence joins TRBV5-1 and TRBJ1-5; D ambiguous. V gave up 4 bases and J gave up 4 bases, with 18 bases separating them. Germline CDR1 SGHRS, CDR2 YFSETQ. The CDR3 length is 16 residues. The CDR3 DNA sequence: TGCGCCAGCAGCCCCGGGCCCCAAACCGATAATCAGCCCCAGCATTTT. Translated: CASSPGPQTDNQPQHF.

This chain joins TRBV11-3 and TRBJ1-2; TRBD1 is a possible D gene (5 bases). Looked up from germline, CDR1 is SGHNT and CDR2 is YENEEA. The CDR3 contains 14 residues. V was pared by 1 base and J by 8 bases, with 14 bases between. The CDR3 DNA reads as TGTGCCAGCAGCTTAGTTGGGGGGTTGGGAGGCTACACCTTC. This translates into CASSLVGGLGGYTF.

The gene calls are TRBV12-5 and TRBJ1-1; TRBD1 might be the D (5 bases). Looked up from germline, CDR1 is LGHNT and CDR2 is FRNRAP. This CDR3 spans 12 amino acids. CDR3 nucleotide sequence: TGTGCCAGCACCCTGGGGGGCACTGAAGCTTTCTTT. This gives the protein CASTLGGTEAFF.

The chain recombines TRBV5-1 with TRBJ2-1; TRBD2 matches 8 bases. Germline lookup yields CDR1 SGHRS and CDR2 YFSETQ. The CDR3 runs to 16 residues. With V trimmed by 2 bases and J by 5 bases, 9 bases remained unmatched. This chain's CDR3 is CASSLPVGREDNEQFF. CDR3 bases: TGCGCCAGCAGCTTACCCGTTGGGCGGGAGGACAATGAGCAGTTCTTC.

The chain joins TRBV6-8 to TRBJ2-1; 10 bases map to TRBD1. The ends lost 8 bases at V and 9 bases at J; junction bases unmatched: 4. This CDR3 comprises 12 residues. Germline V gene lookup returns CDR1 MNHGY and CDR2 SAAAGT. The chain's CDR3 is CASADRGREQFF. The CDR3 nucleotides read TGTGCCAGCGCAGACAGGGGGCGTGAGCAGTTCTTC.

Written as DNA, the CDR3 is TGTGCCAGCAGCCAGACGAAAGGACTAGCGGATTACAATGAGCAGTTCTTC. This gives the protein CASSQTKGLADYNEQFF. The chain joins TRBV14 to TRBJ2-1, with 10 bases fitting TRBD2. The CDR3 contains 17 residues. The V gene end was trimmed by 3 bases and the J gene end by 4 bases; junction bases not matched to a gene: 9. Germline lookup yields CDR1 SGHDN and CDR2 FVKESK.

This chain links TRBV19 with TRBJ1-5, with D unclear. The CDR3 is 15 amino acids. V lost 6 bases to trimming and J lost 5 bases, with 17 bases between them. Germline-derived CDR1 and CDR2 are LNHDA and SQIVND (reference sequence). CDR3 sequence: CASRRFQGNDQPQHF. The CDR3 DNA is TGTGCCAGTAGAAGGTTTCAAGGGAATGATCAGCCCCAGCATTTT.

The J gene is TRBJ2-3, the V gene TRBV14; 10 bases are shared with TRBD2. The CDR3 runs 17 residues. Germline CDR1 reads SGHDN; CDR2 reads FVKESK. V lost 2 bases to trimming and J lost 0 bases; unmatched junction nucleotides: 5. CDR3 in DNA: TGTGCCAGCAGCCAAACACAGACTAGCGGGAGCACAGATACGCAGTATTTT. Translating it yields CASSQTQTSGSTDTQYF. Filled out from reference TRBV14 and TRBJ2-3, the complete variable domain reads EAGVTQFPSHSVIEKGQTVTLRCDPISGHDNLYWYRRVMGKEIKFLLHFVKESKQDESGMPNNRFLAERTGGTYSTLKVQPAELEDSGVYFCASSQTQTSGSTDTQYFGPGTRLTVL.

This clone is medium-sized by share. The chain uses TRBV11-3 and TRBJ2-3; no reliable D call. CDR3 length: 16 amino acids. V was trimmed by 5 bases and J by 0 bases, leaving 15 bases between them. Germline values: CDR1 SGHNT, CDR2 YENEEA. Here the CDR3 reads CASSLATTRSTDTQYF. CDR3 nucleotides: TGTGCCAGCAGCCTTGCCACGACACGCAGCACAGATACGCAGTATTTT.

This clone has a single count. V is TRBV5-1 and J is TRBJ2-1, with TRBD1 matching over 9 bases. V trimming: 4 bases; J trimming: 4 bases; junction bases outside the gene matches: 9. This CDR3 is 16 amino acids long. From germline, CDR1 is SGHRS and CDR2 YFSETQ. The CDR3 DNA reads as TGCGCCAGCAGCCCCCAGGGACAGGGAGGATACAATGAGCAGTTCTTC. It is translated as CASSPQGQGGYNEQFF.

This chain uses TRBV19 with TRBJ1-6; D perhaps matches TRBD1 (5 bases). V lost 6 bases, J lost 0 bases, and 6 bases lay in between. The CDR3 has 14 residues. Looked up from germline, CDR1 is LNHDA and CDR2 is SQIVND (reference sequence). CDR3: CASRRGSYNSPLHF. The CDR3 bases are TGTGCCAGTAGGAGGGGCTCCTATAATTCACCCCTCCACTTT. Supplemented by reference TRBV19 and TRBJ1-6, the full variable domain reads DGGITQSPKYLFRKEGQNVTLSCEQNLNHDAMYWYRQDPGQGLRLIYYSQIVNDFQKGDIAEGYSVSREKKESFPLTVTSAQKNPTAFYLCASRRGSYNSPLHFGNGTRLTVT.

J is TRBJ1-4 and V is TRBV14, with D tentatively TRBD1 (6 bases). The CDR3 extends over 18 amino acids. CDR1 SGHDN and CDR2 FVKESK come from the germline V gene. V lost 2 bases and J lost 7, with 23 bases in between. The CDR3 sequence is CASSQNPAFGGRVEKLFF. Here the CDR3 DNA reads TGTGCCAGCAGCCAAAACCCGGCTTTTGGGGGCCGGGTTGAAAAACTGTTTTTT.

This sequence joins TRBV18 and TRBJ2-2, with D possibly being TRBD2 (6 bases). Germline V gives CDR1 KGHSH, CDR2 LQKENI. The CDR3 runs to 13 residues. V was clipped by 1 base and J by 6 bases, with 6 bases between them. The CDR3 sequence is CASSPRGAGELFF. CDR3 sequence (DNA): TGTGCCAGCTCACCACGGGGGGCCGGGGAGCTGTTTTTT.

In its sample, this clone is medium-sized. The chain uses TRBV11-3 and TRBJ2-7; a weak D match, TRBD1 (6 bases). Germline V gene sequence: CDR1 SGHNT, CDR2 YENEEA. This CDR3 is built from 16 residues. The V end was cut by 6 bases, the J end by 6 bases, with 24 bases between. CDR3 nucleotide sequence: TGTGCCAGCAGAATCAACAGGGAATCAGGGCGCGGCGAGCAGTACTTC. Residues: CASRINRESGRGEQYF.

There are a few counts of this clone. The chain carries TRBV28 and TRBJ2-5; 10 nucleotides match TRBD2. The V gene's germline CDR1 is MDHEN and CDR2 SYDVKM. V was pared by 6 bases and J by 4 bases, with 17 bases of the junction left unmatched. This CDR3 has 18 amino acids. CDR3 protein: CASSRSLMSGRARETQYF. The CDR3 DNA reads TGTGCCAGCAGCCGATCCCTAATGAGCGGGAGGGCGAGAGAGACCCAGTACTTC. The complete variable domain, with remaining parts taken from reference TRBV28 and TRBJ2-5, reads DVKVTQSSRYLVKRTGEKVFLECVQDMDHENMFWYRQDPGLGLRLIYFSYDVKMKEKGDIPEGYSVSREKKERFSLILESASTNQTSMYLCASSRSLMSGRARETQYFGPGTRLLVL.

In this sample, this clone is medium-sized. The V gene is TRBV11-3, the J gene TRBJ1-1, with 11 bases aligning to TRBD1. Germline CDR1 is SGHNT and CDR2 is YENEEA. Losses at the gene ends were 1 base for V and 2 bases for J; bases not matched to a gene: 9. The length of the CDR3 is 18 residues. CDR3 nucleotides: TGTGCCAGCAGCTTAGTTGATTCGGGGACAGGGGGAAACACTGAAGCTTTCTTT. Amino acids: CASSLVDSGTGGNTEAFF.

This clone is classed as medium-sized (0.01 to 0.1%). The chain is built from TRBV11-3 and TRBJ2-1; either TRBD1 or TRBD2 may supply D (5 bases each). There are 14 residues in the CDR3. Germline V CDR1 and CDR2: SGHNT, YENEEA. V was clipped by 5 bases and J by 7 bases, with 15 bases between them. CDR3 DNA: TGTGCCAGCAGCCAACTCCGGGACCGAAATGAGCAGTTCTTC. The encoded protein is CASSQLRDRNEQFF.

This clone was recorded once. The V call is TRBV18, the J call TRBJ2-1; D is uncertain. Germline CDR1 and CDR2: KGHSH and LQKENI. The CDR3 has 15 amino acids. Between the trimmed V and J ends, which lost 10 bases and 0 bases, there was a span of 16 bases. CDR3 nucleotide sequence: TGTGCCACCTTTCCCTCTGAAAGCTCCTACAATGAGCAGTTCTTC. This sequence encodes CATFPSESSYNEQFF.

There are a few counts of this clone. This chain connects TRBV25-1 to TRBJ1-6; the match to TRBD1 covers 8 bases. This CDR3 has 16 amino acids. V dropped 7 bases and J dropped 7; count of bases not matched to a gene: 12. Germline CDR1 MGHDK, CDR2 SYGVNS. DNA for the CDR3: TGTGCCAGCACTAAAGGACAGGGCGTTGGAAATTCACCCCTCCACTTT. Residues: CASTKGQGVGNSPLHF.

The chain uses TRBV6-8 and TRBJ1-1; D remains unclear. V was clipped by 10 bases and J by 1 base, with 13 bases between them. The CDR3 is made up of 13 amino acids. Germline V lookup: CDR1 MNHGY, CDR2 SAAAGT. CDR3 sequence: CAISRTENTEAFF. The CDR3, as DNA: TGTGCCATCAGCCGAACTGAGAACACTGAAGCTTTCTTT.

This clone counts as medium-sized (0.01 to 0.1%). The CDR3 DNA follows: TGTGCCAGCAGTTACCACCCCCGATGGAATGAGCAGTTCTTC. It yields the protein CASSYHPRWNEQFF. V usage is TRBV6-8 and J usage is TRBJ2-1; D unclear. Germline values: CDR1 MNHGY, CDR2 SAAAGT. The CDR3 is 14 residues long. Deletions cut 2 bases from V and 7 bases from J, with 12 bases between.

V usage is TRBV14 and J usage is TRBJ2-7; D not resolved. This CDR3 has 14 residues. Trimming took 1 base from V and 1 from J, leaving 8 bases between them. Germline V gene sequence: CDR1 SGHDN, CDR2 FVKESK. The CDR3 is CASSQGHISYEQYF. The DNA for the CDR3 is TGTGCCAGCAGCCAAGGGCACATATCCTACGAGCAGTACTTC.

This rearrangement joins TRBV6-8 to TRBJ2-1; 7 bases match TRBD1. CDR1 is MNHGY and CDR2 is SAAAGT in the germline V gene. After removal of 7 bases from V and 7 bases from J, the junction contained 13 bases not matched to a gene. This CDR3 comprises 15 residues. Here the CDR3 DNA reads TGTGCCAGCATCACATATTCCGGGACAGTGAATGAGCAGTTCTTC. The encoded protein is CASITYSGTVNEQFF.